These T cell receptor beta chains were read from a single sample in a study of blood T cell repertoires in COVID-19. TCRdb's table, derived via immunoSEQ multiplex PCR, lists solely in-frame clones and lacks some. This table has 80,000 to 100,000 clones, about four fifths appearing once. The sample was peripheral blood. The receptors stem from a man between 65 and 85 years old with acute or convalescent COVID-19. The CDR3 runs from the conserved cysteine through the conserved F or W. The D gene is left open where the match is weak. Expanded clones are given a class, and other clones once, few, many or no size at all.

>-|TRBV6-5|TRBJ2-1|TRBD2
TGTGCCAGCAGTTACCTTACTAGCGGGACCTACAATGAGCAGTTCTTC
CASSYLTSGTYNEQFF
>few|TRBV28|TRBJ1-2|TRBD1
TGTGCCAGCAGTTTCCAGACAGGGACTGGCTACACCTTC
CASSFQTGTGYTF
>-|TRBV28|TRBJ1-5|-
TGTGCCAGCAAGCCGGGGGTCGTCACCATCAATCAGCCCCAGCATTTT
CASKPGVVTINQPQHF
>-|TRBV7-2|TRBJ2-7|TRBD1
TGTGCCAGCAGCTTTGAGACAGGGTACTACGAGCAGTACTTC
CASSFETGYYEQYF
>-|TRBV18|TRBJ2-1|-
TGTGCCAGCTCACCCCAAAGCGGGTCCCCCTACAATGAGCAGTTCTTC
CASSPQSGSPYNEQFF
>few|TRBV24-1|TRBJ2-1|TRBD1
TGTGCCACCAGTGACCCCACAGGGGGCTCGGGATCTGAGCAGTTCTTC
CATSDPTGGSGSEQFF
>-|TRBV19|TRBJ1-1|-
TGTGCCAGTAGTATAGTTAGGGGAAAGGGCACTAACACTGAAGCTTTCTTT
CASSIVRGKGTNTEAFF
>once|TRBV18|TRBJ1-1|-
TGTGCCAGCTCACCACGGCAGGGAAAGAACACTGAAGCTTTCTTT
CASSPRQGKNTEAFF
>many|TRBV27|TRBJ2-6|TRBD1
TGTGCCAGCAGTCCCGGGACAGGGTACTGGGGGGCCAACGTCCTGACTTTC
CASSPGTGYWGANVLTF
>-|TRBV29-1|TRBJ1-2|TRBD1
TGCAGCGGTGGGGTGGGACAGGGCGACTATGGCTACACCTTC
CSGGVGQGDYGYTF
>few|TRBV4-2|TRBJ2-7|-
TGTGCCAGCAGCCAACGGGTTGACTACGAGCAGTACTTC
CASSQRVDYEQYF
>-|TRBV18|TRBJ2-7|-
TGTGCCAGCTCACCAGGGGAAAGGACAGCCCAGTACTTC
CASSPGERTAQYF
>-|TRBV19|TRBJ1-6|TRBD1
TGTGCCAGTAGTATGCCAGGGGGACTCTCACCCCTCCACTTT
CASSMPGGLSPLHF
>-|TRBV24-1|TRBJ1-5|-
TGTGCCACCAGTGATGGCGGAGGCGGGCAGCCCCAGCATTTT
CATSDGGGGQPQHF
>many|TRBV10-2|TRBJ2-1|TRBD2
TGCGCCAGCAGTGAGTCGCTAGCGGGCCGCTACAATGAGCAGTTCTTC
CASSESLAGRYNEQFF
>-|TRBV23-1|TRBJ1-5|-
TGCGCCAGCAGCCTCGACAGGAACGATAGCAATCAGCCCCAGCATTTT
CASSLDRNDSNQPQHF
>once|TRBV7-2|TRBJ2-7|TRBD2
TGTGCCAGCAGTACTGGACTAGCGGGAGTGGACGAGCAGTACTTC
CASSTGLAGVDEQYF
>-|TRBV6-5|TRBJ2-3|TRBD2
TGTGCCAGCAGCCTCGGGGGGAGATCAGGGGATACGCAGTATTTT
CASSLGGRSGDTQYF
>-|TRBV29-1|TRBJ2-3|-
TGCAGCGTTGAAGATAGACGCGGGATAAGTTTAACAGATACGCAGTATTTT
CSVEDRRGISLTDTQYF
>-|TRBV4-1|TRBJ1-2|TRBD1
TGCGCCAGCAGCCAAGGGGACAGGGGACGAGGCTACACCTTC
CASSQGDRGRGYTF
>few|TRBV6-2/TRBV6-3|TRBJ2-1|-
TGTGCCAGCAGTTATACACCCTGGGGCAGGGGGGAATGGGATGAGCAGTTCTTC
CASSYTPWGRGEWDEQFF
>once|TRBV28|TRBJ2-1|TRBD1
TGTGCCAGCAGCTTACAGGGGGTCACCTACAATGAGCAGTTCTTC
CASSLQGVTYNEQFF
>-|TRBV24-1|TRBJ2-3|-
TGTGCCACCAGTGATTACAGAAACACAGATACGCAGTATTTT
CATSDYRNTDTQYF
>-|TRBV7-2|TRBJ2-7|-
TGTGCCAGCAGCTTAGGGGGGGTACAGTACTTC
CASSLGGVQYF
>-|TRBV11-2|TRBJ2-3|-
TGTGCCAGCAGCTTTGACACCTATACGCAGTATTTT
CASSFDTYTQYF
>-|TRBV19|TRBJ1-5|-
TGTGCCAGTAGGGCCGACAGGTCCGAGAATCAGCCCCAGCATTTT
CASRADRSENQPQHF
>-|TRBV7-2|TRBJ2-7|-
TGTGCCAGCATCCTGGGGCCAGGAGAAATCTACGAGCAGTACTTC
CASILGPGEIYEQYF
>-|TRBV7-9|TRBJ1-1|-
TGTGCCAGCAGCAGCCAGGGAGGGACTGAAGCTTTCTTT
CASSSQGGTEAFF
>-|TRBV27|TRBJ2-7|TRBD1
TGTGCCAGCAGTTTCCAGGGGGCCTACGAGCAGTACTTC
CASSFQGAYEQYF